This T cell receptor (beta chain) was recorded in a study of T cells after yellow fever vaccination. TCRdb redid the calling of the 5' RACE reads with MiXCR, one entry per CDR3 protein. The table has some 110,000 distinct CDR3 sequences, more than 5.5% seen once. This clonotype was seen ten or more times. Its antigen is undetermined. The V and J ends lost 2 bases and 3 bases respectively, with 8 bases between them. The CDR3 covers 14 residues. Germline V lookup: CDR1 LGHNA, CDR2 YSLEER. Study-wide results and caveats: The bulk population could contribute abundant contaminating clonotypes to FACS-sorted repertoires.

This sequence was found in a man aged 18-30 years who received the YFV17D yellow fever vaccine. The sequencing here drew on CD4+ T cells sorted from PBMCs, taken approximately 40 days after the first yellow fever vaccination. The V call is TRBV4-3, the J call TRBJ2-1; D ambiguous. The chain's CDR3 is CASSQRSGYNEQFF. The CDR3 coding sequence is TGCGCCAGCAGCCAACGGTCGGGCTACAATGAGCAGTTCTTC.